What follows are 32 T cell receptor beta chains derived from one specimen sequenced in a study of blood T cell repertoires in COVID-19. Here immunoSEQ multiplex PCR was the method, and the copy in TCRdb shows in-frame clones only, minus some. The sample shows about 180,000 clones, approximately 81% of them seen only once. The sample consisted of peripheral blood. These receptors all come from a person aged 65-85 years with COVID-19, enrolled during active disease.

The chain links TRBV11-3 to TRBJ2-3; 14 nucleotides match TRBD2. The length of the CDR3 is 16 residues. Germline CDR1 SGHNT, CDR2 YENEEA. The ends lost 4 bases at V and 8 bases at J; junction bases unmatched: 8. CDR3 protein: CASSSGLAGARGTQYF. Here the CDR3 DNA reads TGTGCCAGCAGCTCGGGACTAGCGGGAGCTCGGGGTACGCAGTATTTT.

This chain uses TRBV27 with TRBJ2-1; weak D call: TRBD2 (7 bases). CDR3 length: 15 residues. Trimming stripped 6 bases from V and 10 bases from J, with 22 bases between. Germline CDR1 and CDR2: MNHEY and SMNVEV (reference sequence). CDR3 sequence (DNA): TGTGCCAGCAGCTCAGGACTATCTAGGGGGGGAGAGCAGTTCTTC. Translated: CASSSGLSRGGEQFF.

This clone was seen a single time. The chain combines TRBV5-4 with TRBJ2-7; possible D gene TRBD2, 6 bases. V gave up 3 bases and J gave up 2 bases, with 18 bases separating them. The germline CDR1 and CDR2 sequences are SGHNT and YYREEE (reference sequence). The CDR3 is 16 amino acids. The CDR3: CASSSGRGLVTYEQYF. In nucleotides, the CDR3 is TGTGCCAGCAGCTCTGGCCGGGGGTTGGTTACCTACGAGCAGTACTTC.

This clone was seen once. The chain is built from TRBV4-1 and TRBJ1-2, with 8 bases matching TRBD1. The CDR3 totals 15 residues. Germline CDR1 is MGHRA and CDR2 is YSYEKL. Trimming cost V 0 bases and J 3 bases; bases outside gene matches: 3. In DNA, the CDR3 is TGCGCCAGCAGCCAAGACAGGGGGCGCGACTATGGCTACACCTTC. Amino acids: CASSQDRGRDYGYTF.

The rearrangement uses TRBV19 and TRBJ2-3, with 8 bases aligning to TRBD2. CDR1 LNHDA and CDR2 SQIVND come from the germline V gene (reference sequence). CDR3 length: 15 amino acids. Germline trimming cut 5 bases from V and 1 base from J; bases unmatched to any gene: 5. The CDR3 DNA reads as TGTGCCAGTAGTCCGAGCGGGAGAGGCACAGATACGCAGTATTTT. It codes for CASSPSGRGTDTQYF.

This chain connects TRBV15 to TRBJ1-5; D may be TRBD1 (6 bases). Germline CDR1 LNHNV, CDR2 YYDKDF (reference sequence). There are 15 residues in the CDR3. V lost 2 bases and J lost 4, with 12 bases in between. As DNA, the CDR3 is TGTGCCACCAGCAGACAGACAGGCGGGAATCAGCCCCAGCATTTT. Translated, it gives CATSRQTGGNQPQHF.

The table lists this clone with a count of one. V is TRBV2 and J is TRBJ1-4, with 10 bases fitting TRBD1. The germline gives CDR1 SNHLY, CDR2 FYNNEI. V was pared by 5 bases and J by 8 bases, with 8 bases of the junction left unmatched. The CDR3 consists of 15 residues. The CDR3 sequence: CASSPDRGFREKLFF. Written as DNA, the CDR3 is TGTGCCAGCAGTCCGGACAGGGGGTTTAGGGAAAAACTGTTTTTT.

The rearrangement uses TRBV19 and TRBJ2-2; 7 bases are a match to TRBD1. The CDR3 is 15 residues long. Germline CDR1 and CDR2: LNHDA and SQIVND (reference sequence). Trimming at V came to 5 bases and at J to 6 bases, leaving 9 bases not matched to a gene. The CDR3 loop is CASSSRQGSPGELFF. The CDR3 bases are TGTGCCAGTAGTTCGCGACAGGGTAGCCCCGGGGAGCTGTTTTTT.

This chain joins TRBV14 and TRBJ1-2; TRBD1 might be the D (6 bases). The CDR3 is 15 amino acids. Trimming cost V 4 bases and J 5 bases, with 17 bases left between them. The V gene's germline CDR1 is SGHDN and CDR2 FVKESK. This CDR3 is CASSLTVGARYGYTF. The CDR3 coding sequence is TGTGCCAGCAGCCTCACCGTGGGGGCGCGATATGGCTACACCTTC.

This chain links TRBV5-1 with TRBJ2-2, with TRBD2 identical over 11 bases. CDR1 and CDR2 from the germline V gene are SGHRS and YFSETQ. Trimming at V came to 4 bases and at J to 7 bases, leaving 6 bases not matched to a gene. The length of the CDR3 is 15 residues. The CDR3: CASSLGTSGGGELFF. CDR3 nucleotide sequence: TGCGCCAGCAGCCTCGGGACTAGCGGAGGCGGGGAGCTGTTTTTT.

J is TRBJ1-6 and V is TRBV19; a possible D gene is TRBD1 (5 bases). V lost 3 bases, J lost 7 bases, and 7 bases lay in between. The length of the CDR3 is 13 residues. CDR1 and CDR2 (germline): LNHDA, SQIVND (reference sequence). CDR3 nucleotides: TGTGCCAGTAGTATGAAGGGGAATTCACCCCTCCACTTT. Protein: CASSMKGNSPLHF. Filled out from reference TRBV19 and TRBJ1-6, the complete variable domain reads DGGITQSPKYLFRKEGQNVTLSCEQNLNHDAMYWYRQDPGQGLRLIYYSQIVNDFQKGDIAEGYSVSREKKESFPLTVTSAQKNPTAFYLCASSMKGNSPLHFGNGTRLTVT.

This clone was recorded once. V and J are TRBV6-1 and TRBJ1-5, with unresolved D. Germline V gene data show CDR1 as MNHNS and CDR2 as SASEGT. The length of the CDR3 is 16 residues. V lost 0 bases to trimming and J lost 5 bases, with 14 bases between them. CDR3 nucleotide sequence: TGTGCCAGCAGTGAAGCGCGGAGGGAGAGGGATCAGCCCCAGCATTTT. Its protein is CASSEARRERDQPQHF.

This chain uses TRBV7-3 with TRBJ2-2; 8 bases are a match to TRBD1. V was clipped by 4 bases and J by 0 bases; unmatched bases: 10. The CDR3 extends over 18 amino acids. Germline assignment: CDR1 SGHTA and CDR2 FQGTGA. CDR3 in amino acids: CASSSRDRRFANTGELFF. The DNA of the CDR3 is TGTGCCAGCAGCTCCCGGGACAGGAGATTCGCGAACACCGGGGAGCTGTTTTTT.

In this sample, this clone turned up once. The chain links TRBV28 to TRBJ2-3, with 13 bases lining up with TRBD2. The CDR3 spans 17 residues. The trim removed 5 bases at V and 3 bases at J, leaving 8 bases unmatched. Germline V gives CDR1 MDHEN, CDR2 SYDVKM. Here the CDR3 reads CASSPGTSGKMTDTQYF. Here the CDR3 DNA reads TGTGCCAGCAGTCCTGGGACTAGCGGGAAGATGACAGATACGCAGTATTTT.

This clone was counted a single time. For the CDR3, the DNA is TGTGCCAGCAGTTACCACACCCCCCCCTACAATGAGCAGTTCTTC. Encoded protein: CASSYHTPPYNEQFF. V gene TRBV6-2 or TRBV6-3 combines with J gene TRBJ2-1; D not resolved. V shed 2 bases and J shed 2 bases, with 10 bases lying between them. The CDR3 has 15 amino acids. The V gene's germline CDR1 is MNHEY and CDR2 SVGEGT.

This chain joins TRBV7-3 and TRBJ2-7; 10 bases fit TRBD1. The CDR3 is 14 amino acids. The V segment lost 5 bases and the J segment 6 bases; nucleotides outside the gene matches: 7. Germline V gene sequence: CDR1 SGHTA, CDR2 FQGTGA. The CDR3 bases are TGTGCCAGCAGCCCGCGGACAGGGGGAAGCGAGCAGTACTTC. This translates into CASSPRTGGSEQYF.

The rearrangement joins TRBV5-1 to TRBJ2-5; TRBD1 matches at 9 bases. The germline V gene encodes CDR1 SGHRS and CDR2 YFSETQ. With 4 bases clipped from V and 5 bases from J, the junction kept 9 bases outside the gene matches. This CDR3 spans 15 amino acids. The CDR3 DNA reads as TGCGCCAGCAGCACCGGGACAGGGTATTACGAGACCCAGTACTTC. It encodes CASSTGTGYYETQYF. The complete variable domain, with remaining parts taken from reference TRBV5-1 and TRBJ2-5, reads KAGVTQTPRYLIKTRGQQVTLSCSPISGHRSVSWYQQTPGQGLQFLFEYFSETQRNKGNFPGRFSGRQFSNSRSEMNVSTLELGDSALYLCASSTGTGYYETQYFGPGTRLLVL.

The J gene is TRBJ2-1, the V gene TRBV19; 8 bases fit TRBD1. This CDR3 comprises 14 residues. V shed 9 bases and J 9 bases; nucleotides not matched to a gene: 13. Germline CDR1 is LNHDA and CDR2 is SQIVND (reference sequence). CDR3 protein: CASQTGAHGGEQFF. DNA for the CDR3: TGTGCCAGCCAGACAGGGGCCCACGGGGGTGAGCAGTTCTTC.

The genes are TRBV10-3 and TRBJ1-1; 9 nucleotides line up with TRBD1. Per the germline V gene, CDR1 is ENHRY and CDR2 is SYGVKD. The CDR3 sequence is 14 residues long. V gave up 9 bases and J gave up 3 bases; unmatched junction bases: 8. The CDR3 is CAIKRDRDYTEAFF. CDR3 DNA sequence: TGTGCCATTAAACGGGACAGGGATTACACTGAAGCTTTCTTT.

The rearrangement links TRBV24-1 to TRBJ1-5, with 7 bases matching TRBD1. The germline gives CDR1 KGHDR, CDR2 SFDVKD. The CDR3 is 18 amino acids. With V trimmed by 4 bases and J by 2 bases, 13 bases remained unmatched. Here the CDR3 DNA reads TGTGCCACCAGTGAGGGGCGAACAGGGGTCGGCGGCAATCAGCCCCAGCATTTT. Amino acid sequence: CATSEGRTGVGGNQPQHF.

This clone occurred once. The V call is TRBV6-5, the J call TRBJ1-4; possibly TRBD1 for D (5 bases). Trimming took 7 bases from V and 5 from J, leaving 17 bases between them. The CDR3 has 15 residues. Looked up from germline, CDR1 is MNHEY and CDR2 is SVGAGI. The DNA of the CDR3 is TGTGCCAGCAAGGGGTTGGGGGGATACAATGAAAAACTGTTTTTT. It codes for CASKGLGGYNEKLFF.

This clone occurred a few times. The chain uses TRBV18 and TRBJ2-7; D uncertain. Trimming took 4 bases from V and 5 from J, leaving 6 bases between them. The CDR3 runs to 11 residues. CDR1 and CDR2 (germline): KGHSH, LQKENI. Written as DNA, the CDR3 is TGTGCCAGCTCACGCGAGAACGAGCAGTACTTC. It codes for CASSRENEQYF.

The chain links TRBV20-1 to TRBJ2-5, with unresolved D. CDR3 length: 11 residues. Germline CDR1 reads DFQATT; CDR2 reads SNEGSKA (reference sequence). Trimming pared 4 bases from V and 3 bases from J, leaving 6 bases between. The DNA for the CDR3 is TGCAGTGCTAACAAAAAAGAGACCCAGTACTTC. Residues: CSANKKETQYF.

This sequence joins TRBV12-3 or TRBV12-4 and TRBJ1-2; 7 nucleotides match TRBD1. The CDR3 is made up of 12 amino acids. The trim removed 6 bases at V and 8 bases at J, leaving 6 bases unmatched. The CDR3 spells CASSGTVKGYTF. CDR3 in DNA: TGTGCCAGCAGCGGGACAGTAAAAGGCTACACCTTC.

The chain combines TRBV28 with TRBJ2-7; 12 nucleotides agree with TRBD2. CDR3 length: 15 amino acids. V lost 6 bases to trimming and J lost 1 base; unmatched junction nucleotides: 4. CDR1 and CDR2 (germline): MDHEN, SYDVKM. Here the CDR3 DNA reads TGTGCCAGCAGAATCACTAGCGGGAGGTCCTACGAGCAGTACTTC. Translated, it gives CASRITSGRSYEQYF.

V and J are TRBV16 and TRBJ2-7; D might be TRBD2 (6 bases). Germline V gene data show CDR1 as KGHSY and CDR2 as FQNENV. The length of the CDR3 is 15 residues. Trimming removed 4 bases at V and 0 bases at J, with 13 bases between. In DNA, the CDR3 is TGTGCCAGCAGCCTTTCCACCGGGAGCTCCTACGAGCAGTACTTC. It translates to CASSLSTGSSYEQYF.

The J gene is TRBJ2-2, the V gene TRBV12-3 or TRBV12-4; D is unclear. CDR3 length: 12 amino acids. V was clipped by 6 bases and J by 6 bases, with 8 bases between them. This CDR3 reads CASSSGSGELFF. The CDR3 nucleotides read TGTGCCAGCAGCTCAGGCTCCGGGGAGCTGTTTTTT.

On this clone itself: No DNA is shown, since the ends of the CDR3 on it are uncertain; the CDR3 is the one TCRdb lists. The chain is built from TRBV21-1 and TRBJ2-7; the DNA was not used to check the table's D call, TRBD1. TRBV21-1 is a pseudogene. The CDR3 region is 17 residues in length, termini included. This chain's CDR3 is CASSKALWGTGSYEQYF.

The chain recombines TRBV7-2 with TRBJ2-2; 10 nucleotides agree with TRBD2. Germline V gene lookup returns CDR1 SGHTA and CDR2 FQGNSA. The CDR3 runs 16 residues. V shed 4 bases and J 3 bases; nucleotides not matched to a gene: 5. CDR3 protein: CASSYTGTSDTGELFF. CDR3 coding DNA: TGTGCCAGCAGCTACACCGGGACTAGCGACACCGGGGAGCTGTTTTTT.

The V call is TRBV30, the J call TRBJ1-2, with 9 bases that match TRBD1. V shed 8 bases, J shed 7 bases, and the junction held 11 bases outside the gene matches. CDR1 is GTSNPN and CDR2 is SVGIG in the germline V gene (reference sequence). The CDR3 is 13 residues long. The CDR3 DNA sequence: TGTGCCGGGCCCCCGACAGGGGGTTTTGGCTACACCTTC. Amino acid sequence: CAGPPTGGFGYTF.

This chain links TRBV2 with TRBJ1-2; tentative D call: TRBD1 (6 bases). The CDR3 spans 12 residues. Trimming took 5 bases from V and 6 from J, leaving 10 bases between them. Germline loops: CDR1 SNHLY, CDR2 FYNNEI. CDR3 in amino acids: CASSWGQDGYTF. The CDR3 nucleotides read TGTGCCAGCAGTTGGGGGCAGGATGGCTACACCTTC.

This clone has only a few counts. This chain links TRBV27 with TRBJ2-7; D gene unclear. Germline CDR1 MNHEY, CDR2 SMNVEV (reference sequence). The CDR3 runs to 18 residues. Trimming left V 6 bases short and J 4 bases short, with 28 bases between. The CDR3 region has the DNA TGTGCCAGCAGACCCACCCCGGCCCAGACAAGCAAAAGTTACGAGCAGTACTTC. Amino acid sequence: CASRPTPAQTSKSYEQYF.